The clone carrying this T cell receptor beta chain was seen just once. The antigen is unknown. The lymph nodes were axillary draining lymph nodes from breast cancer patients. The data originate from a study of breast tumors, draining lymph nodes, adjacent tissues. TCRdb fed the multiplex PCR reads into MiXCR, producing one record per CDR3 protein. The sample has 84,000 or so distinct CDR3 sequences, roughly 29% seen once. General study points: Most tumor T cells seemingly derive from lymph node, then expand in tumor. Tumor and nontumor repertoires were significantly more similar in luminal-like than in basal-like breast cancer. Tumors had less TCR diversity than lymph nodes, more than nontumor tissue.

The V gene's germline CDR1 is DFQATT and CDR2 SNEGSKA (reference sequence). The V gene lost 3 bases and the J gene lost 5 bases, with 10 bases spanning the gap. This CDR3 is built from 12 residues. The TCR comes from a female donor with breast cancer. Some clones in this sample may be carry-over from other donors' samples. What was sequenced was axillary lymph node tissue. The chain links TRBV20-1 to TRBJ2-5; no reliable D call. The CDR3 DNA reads TGCAGTGCTAGTCGGTTCTGGGAGACCCAGTACTTC. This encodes CSASRFWETQYF.